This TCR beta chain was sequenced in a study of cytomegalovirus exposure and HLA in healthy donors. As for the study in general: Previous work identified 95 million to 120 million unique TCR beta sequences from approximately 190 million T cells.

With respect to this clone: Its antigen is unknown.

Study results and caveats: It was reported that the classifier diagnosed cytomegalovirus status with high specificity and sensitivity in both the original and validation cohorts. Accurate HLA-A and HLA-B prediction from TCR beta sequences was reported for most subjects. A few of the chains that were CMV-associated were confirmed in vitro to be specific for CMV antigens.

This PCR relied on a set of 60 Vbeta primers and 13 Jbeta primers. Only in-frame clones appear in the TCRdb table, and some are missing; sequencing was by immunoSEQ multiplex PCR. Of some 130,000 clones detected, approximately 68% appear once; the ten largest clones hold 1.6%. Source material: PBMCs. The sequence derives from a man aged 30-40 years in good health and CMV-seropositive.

CDR3 sequence reads: CASSGGTGVVGEQYF. The CDR3 DNA is TGTGCCAGCAGTGGAGGGACAGGGGTTGTCGGCGAGCAGTACTTC. The genes are TRBV6-1 and TRBJ2-7; TRBD1 matches at 10 bases. This CDR3 is 15 amino acids long. Germline V lookup: CDR1 MNHNS, CDR2 SASEGT. After removal of 4 bases from V and 6 bases from J, the junction contained 9 bases not matched to a gene.